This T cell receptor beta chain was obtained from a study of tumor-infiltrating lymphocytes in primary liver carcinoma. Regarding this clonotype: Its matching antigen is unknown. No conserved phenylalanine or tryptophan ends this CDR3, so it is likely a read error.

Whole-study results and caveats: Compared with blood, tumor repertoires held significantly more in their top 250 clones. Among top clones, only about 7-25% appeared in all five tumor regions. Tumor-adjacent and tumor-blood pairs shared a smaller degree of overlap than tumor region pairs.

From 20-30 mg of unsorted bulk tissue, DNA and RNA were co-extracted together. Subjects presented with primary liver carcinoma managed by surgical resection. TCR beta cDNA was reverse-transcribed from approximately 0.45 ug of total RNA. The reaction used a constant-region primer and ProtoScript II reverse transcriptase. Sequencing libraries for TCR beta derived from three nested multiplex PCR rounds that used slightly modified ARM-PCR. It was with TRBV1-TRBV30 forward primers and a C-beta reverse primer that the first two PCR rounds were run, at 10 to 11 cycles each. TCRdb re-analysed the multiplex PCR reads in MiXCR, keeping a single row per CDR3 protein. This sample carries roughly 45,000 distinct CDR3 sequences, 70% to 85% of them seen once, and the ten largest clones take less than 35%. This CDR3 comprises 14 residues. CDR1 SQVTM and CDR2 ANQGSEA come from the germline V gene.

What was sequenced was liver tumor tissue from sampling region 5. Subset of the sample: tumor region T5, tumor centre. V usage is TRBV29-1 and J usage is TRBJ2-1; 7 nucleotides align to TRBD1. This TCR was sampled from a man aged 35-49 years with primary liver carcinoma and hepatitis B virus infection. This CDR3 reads CSVEGRGQYNEQFL. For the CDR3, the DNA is TGCAGTGTTGAAGGTCGGGGACAGTACAATGAGCAGTTCTTA.